These 13 T cell receptor beta chains were sequenced from one sample in a study of cytomegalovirus exposure and HLA in healthy donors. The PCR had 60 Vbeta and 13 Jbeta primers. Produced via immunoSEQ multiplex PCR; TCRdb's table is partial and in-frame only. The profile shows around 130,000 clones, approximately 67% of them singletons. The specimen was PBMCs. These receptors originate from a man younger than 35 in good health and CMV-seronegative.

The chain recombines TRBV7-9 with TRBJ2-2; 8 nucleotides match TRBD1. The trim removed 3 bases at V and 1 base at J, leaving 1 base unmatched. The CDR3 length is 15 residues. Germline V CDR1 and CDR2: SEHNR, FQNEAQ (reference sequence). The CDR3 DNA reads as TGTGCCAGCAGCTTCGGGACAGGGAACACCGGGGAGCTGTTTTTT. The encoded protein is CASSFGTGNTGELFF.

This clone was counted once. Mismatch with germline at one junction end may stem from a read error. Other DNA sequences in the same sample also yield this CDR3. The chain joins TRBV19 to TRBJ2-2, with D possibly being TRBD2 (5 bases). Germline lookup yields CDR1 LNHDA and CDR2 SQIVND (reference sequence). There are 12 residues in the CDR3. CDR3 DNA sequence: TGTGCCAGTACCTTAGCTCCTGGGGAGCTGTTTTTC. Its protein is CASTLAPGELFF.

Remarks on this clone: Germline and junction disagree at one end, which may indicate a read error. The chain links TRBV5-1 to TRBJ2-3, with D perhaps TRBD2 (5 bases). CDR3 length: 13 residues. From germline, CDR1 is SGHRS and CDR2 YFSETQ. CDR3 protein: CASSLASINTQYF. The DNA of the CDR3 is TGCGCCAGCAGCCTTGCTAGCATTAATACCCAGTATTTT.

This clone was seen a few times. The chain links TRBV5-4 to TRBJ2-7; 14 bases fit TRBD2. Germline values: CDR1 SGHNT, CDR2 YYREEE (reference sequence). This CDR3 is 15 amino acids long. Germline trimming cut 4 bases from V and 4 bases from J; bases unmatched to any gene: 4. Here the CDR3 DNA reads TGTGCCAGCAGCCCAGGACTAGCGGGAGGTTACGAGCAGTACTTC. Protein sequence: CASSPGLAGGYEQYF.

This chain joins TRBV11-2 and TRBJ2-7; D is unresolved. V was trimmed by 1 base and J by 0 bases, leaving 7 bases between them. Germline values: CDR1 SGHAT, CDR2 FQNNGV. The length of the CDR3 is 14 residues. CDR3 DNA: TGTGCCAGCAGCTTAGCACCCAGCTCCTACGAGCAGTACTTC. Amino acid sequence: CASSLAPSSYEQYF.

The CDR3 here is CAWTYGHDGSPQHF. CDR3 bases: TGTGCCTGGACCTACGGACACGATGGCTCGCCCCAGCATTTT. The chain uses TRBV30 and TRBJ1-5, with TRBD1 as a possible D gene (5 bases). This CDR3 is built from 14 residues. Trimming left V 4 bases short and J 9 bases short, with 19 bases between. Germline loops: CDR1 GTSNPN, CDR2 SVGIG (reference sequence).

This rearrangement joins TRBV7-9 to TRBJ2-5, with TRBD2 matching 10 bases. V lost 5 bases and J lost 1; bases outside the gene matches: 4. The CDR3 sequence is 15 residues long. Germline CDR1 SEHNR, CDR2 FQNEAQ (reference sequence). This chain's CDR3 is CASSTSGGGQETQYF. DNA of the CDR3: TGTGCCAGCAGCACGAGCGGGGGGGGCCAAGAGACCCAGTACTTC. The variable domain in full, completed from reference TRBV7-9 and TRBJ2-5, reads DTGVSQNPRHKITKRGQNVTFRCDPISEHNRLYWYRQTLGQGPEFLTYFQNEAQLEKSRLLSDRFSAERPKGSFSTLEIQRTEQGDSAMYLCASSTSGGGQETQYFGPGTRLLVL.

This chain links TRBV6-6 with TRBJ2-7; D may be TRBD2 (5 bases). The CDR3 totals 15 residues. The ends were cut back, 7 bases at V and 5 bases at J, with 21 bases in the middle. Germline CDR1 reads MNHNY; CDR2 reads SVGAGI (reference sequence). The CDR3 coding sequence is TGTGCCAGCACCTCGGCCTCGGCACTAGTCCACGAGCAGTACTTC. It yields the protein CASTSASALVHEQYF.

The J gene is TRBJ2-1, the V gene TRBV18, with D tentatively TRBD2 (6 bases). The CDR3 contains 14 residues. Trimming removed 5 bases at V and 5 bases at J, with 13 bases between. Germline CDR1 KGHSH, CDR2 LQKENI. The DNA of the CDR3 is TGTGCCAGCTCAGGCGGGGTCCCTCACAATGAGCAGTTCTTC. It codes for CASSGGVPHNEQFF.

The chain has TRBV5-1 and TRBJ1-1; D perhaps matches TRBD1 (6 bases). The CDR3 sequence is 15 residues long. The germline V gene encodes CDR1 SGHRS and CDR2 YFSETQ. Between the trimmed V and J ends, which lost 0 bases and 6 bases, there was a span of 15 bases. As DNA, the CDR3 is TGCGCCAGCAGCTTGGCAGGGGCGTTTGTCTCTGAAGCTTTCTTT. It translates to CASSLAGAFVSEAFF.

A word on this clone: At one end, the junction sequence differs from germline, possibly due to a read error. Within the sample, other DNA sequences also encode this same CDR3. The chain couples TRBV6-5 to TRBJ1-1, with 9 bases matching TRBD1. Germline values: CDR1 MNHEY, CDR2 SVGAGI. The CDR3 loop spans 14 amino acids. The CDR3 coding sequence is TGTGCCAGCAGTTACACCGGGACAGGGACTGAAGCCTTCTTT. Encoded protein: CASSYTGTGTEAFF.

This clone was seen just once. The chain uses TRBV6-6 and TRBJ1-2; 7 bases fit TRBD1. Germline V gene lookup returns CDR1 MNHNY and CDR2 SVGAGI (reference sequence). The V gene end was trimmed by 7 bases and the J gene end by 2 bases; junction bases not matched to a gene: 7. This CDR3 is built from 14 residues. CDR3 amino acids: CASKGQPLNYGYTF. The DNA of the CDR3 is TGTGCCAGCAAGGGACAGCCACTCAACTATGGCTACACCTTC.

This clone was seen more than once but under ten times. This chain links TRBV5-1 with TRBJ2-5; possible D gene TRBD1, 6 bases. V gave up 4 bases and J gave up 4 bases, with 20 bases separating them. This CDR3 has 16 amino acids. Germline V gives CDR1 SGHRS, CDR2 YFSETQ. CDR3 nucleotides: TGCGCCAGCAGCATCAACAGGGATCGGTGGGTAGAGACCCAGTACTTC. Its protein is CASSINRDRWVETQYF.